This is a list of T cell receptor beta chains from one sample in a study of vaccination effects on CD4 cells after COVID-19. Some clones are missing from TCRdb's copy, which holds only in-frame ones; the method was immunoSEQ multiplex PCR. The repertoire holds about 41,000 clones, with roughly 82% as singletons. These receptors lack a known antigen. Sequences were derived from CD4+ T cells from PBMCs cultured with HCoV-NL63 spike peptides, sampled before COVID-19 vaccination. The source is a human donor who received a COVID-19 vaccine. Both conserved end residues are part of each CDR3. Each record gives: J gene, V gene, CDR3 length, D gene, clone size, CDR3 protein, CDR3 DNA. The D gene is left open where the match is weak. For some rows the clone size is stated as once, few or many, or as a class when expanded; others skip it.

>TRBJ1-1|TRBV7-2|13|NA|NA
CASSENRVTEAFF
TGTGCCAGCAGCGAGAACAGGGTTACTGAAGCTTTCTTT
>TRBJ1-1|TRBV18|14|NA|once
CASSPTVANTEAFF
TGTGCCAGCTCACCAACAGTGGCGAACACTGAAGCTTTCTTT
>TRBJ1-1|TRBV24-1|11|NA|NA
CATFPGVRAFF
TGTGCCACCTTCCCGGGGGTTCGAGCTTTCTTT
>TRBJ2-3|TRBV4-3|16|NA|NA
CASRPQVRISTDTQYF
TGCGCCAGCAGACCACAGGTTCGCATTAGCACAGATACGCAGTATTTT
>TRBJ1-2|TRBV28|13|TRBD1|NA
CASTITGDYGYTF
TGTGCCAGCACTATTACAGGGGACTATGGCTACACCTTC
>TRBJ2-3|TRBV5-1|15|NA|NA
CASSGAGASTDTQYF
TGCGCCAGCAGCGGGGCGGGGGCAAGCACAGATACGCAGTATTTT
>TRBJ2-3|TRBV2|14|NA|NA
CASSHGWNTDTQYF
TGTGCCAGCAGTCACGGGTGGAACACAGATACGCAGTATTTT
>TRBJ1-5|TRBV6-2/TRBV6-3|15|NA|NA
CASSFRQNSNQPQHF
TGTGCCAGCAGTTTTCGACAGAATAGCAATCAGCCCCAGCATTTT
>TRBJ1-3|TRBV5-1|13|TRBD1|few
CASSLDRGNTIYF
TGCGCCAGCAGCTTGGACAGGGGGAACACCATATATTTT
>TRBJ2-3|TRBV19|15|TRBD1|NA
CASSLRDRGTDTQYF
TGTGCCAGTAGTCTTAGGGACAGGGGCACAGATACGCAGTATTTT
>TRBJ1-6|TRBV18|16|NA|NA
CASSPGIGGYNSPLHF
TGTGCCAGCTCACCCGGGATCGGGGGATATAATTCACCCCTCCACTTT
>TRBJ1-2|TRBV27|14|TRBD1|NA
CASRRTGIGYGYTF
TGTGCCAGCAGGAGGACAGGGATAGGCTATGGCTACACCTTC
>TRBJ2-5|TRBV24-1|15|TRBD2|NA
CATSPRGGRVETQYF
TGTGCCACCAGTCCCCGGGGGGGCCGTGTTGAGACCCAGTACTTC
>TRBJ2-3|TRBV24-1|13|NA|NA
CAVDGRNTDTQYF
TGTGCTGTGGACGGAAGAAACACAGATACGCAGTATTTT
>TRBJ2-3|TRBV24-1|15|NA|NA
CATSDLGAGTDTQYF
TGTGCCACCAGTGACTTGGGGGCCGGCACAGATACGCAGTATTTT
>TRBJ1-5|TRBV7-2|16|NA|NA
CASSPGSGTGNQPQHF
TGTGCCAGCAGCCCAGGATCGGGTACGGGCAATCAGCCCCAGCATTTT
>TRBJ2-4|TRBV4-1|13|NA|NA
CASSQEVKNIQYF
TGCGCCAGCAGCCAAGAAGTAAAAAACATTCAGTACTTC
>TRBJ1-5|TRBV5-1|13|NA|NA
CASSLVVDQPQHF
TGCGCCAGCAGCTTGGTAGTGGATCAGCCCCAGCATTTT
>TRBJ1-1|TRBV2|11|NA|few
CASSPGQKAFF
TGTGCCAGCAGTCCGGGACAAAAAGCTTTCTTT
>TRBJ1-3|TRBV29-1|15|NA|NA
CSAFGGGHSGNTIYF
TGCAGCGCCTTTGGAGGAGGCCACTCTGGAAACACCATATATTTT
>TRBJ1-3|TRBV7-3|13|NA|NA
CASSLTIGDTIYF
TGTGCCAGCAGCTTAACCATCGGGGACACCATATATTTT
>TRBJ2-5|TRBV7-7|13|NA|NA
CASSLLSQETQYF
TGTGCCAGCAGCTTACTCAGCCAAGAGACCCAGTACTTC
>TRBJ1-5|TRBV12-3/TRBV12-4|13|NA|NA
CASSRTSNQPQHF
TGTGCCAGCAGTCGGACATCCAATCAGCCCCAGCATTTT
>TRBJ1-4|TRBV6-6|17|NA|NA
CASSRFRGAGGVGKLFF
TGTGCCAGCAGTCGATTTCGGGGGGCTGGTGGAGTCGGAAAACTGTTTTTT
>TRBJ1-6|TRBV19|12|NA|few
CASSQGRATLHF
TGTGCCAGTAGTCAAGGGAGGGCAACCCTCCACTTT
>TRBJ2-3|TRBV10-3|15|NA|NA
CAISPRGRSTDTQYF
TGTGCCATCAGTCCCAGGGGCCGAAGCACAGATACGCAGTATTTT
>TRBJ1-1|TRBV7-3|13|NA|few
CASSQRGNTEAFF
TGTGCCAGTTCGCAAAGGGGGAACACTGAAGCTTTCTTT
>TRBJ1-4|TRBV6-5|15|NA|NA
CASSPRTATNEKLFF
TGTGCCAGCAGTCCACGGACGGCAACTAATGAAAAACTGTTTTTT
>TRBJ2-4|TRBV27|13|NA|NA
CASSGGAKNIQYF
TGTGCCAGCAGCGGAGGGGCCAAAAACATTCAGTACTTC
>TRBJ1-3|TRBV30|13|NA|NA
CAWERGSGNTIYF
TGTGCCTGGGAAAGGGGTTCTGGAAACACCATATATTTT
>TRBJ1-1|TRBV6-5|16|TRBD1|NA
CASSSIPGQGSTEAFF
TGTGCCAGCAGTTCTATACCGGGACAGGGGAGCACTGAAGCTTTCTTT
>TRBJ1-1|TRBV25-1|15|NA|NA
CASSEYREGITEAFF
TGTGCCAGCAGTGAATACCGGGAAGGAATCACTGAAGCTTTCTTT
>TRBJ2-5|TRBV27|15|TRBD2|NA
CASSARAGSLETQYF
TGTGCCAGCAGTGCCCGAGCGGGGTCGTTGGAGACCCAGTACTTC
>TRBJ1-2|TRBV4-1|14|TRBD1|NA
CASSHPGQGLSYTF
TGCGCCAGCAGCCATCCGGGACAGGGGCTGAGCTACACCTTC
>TRBJ1-6|TRBV3-1/TRBV3-2|16|NA|once
CASSQDASSYNSPLHF
TGTGCCAGCAGCCAAGACGCGAGCTCCTATAATTCACCCCTCCACTTT
>TRBJ1-2|TRBV19|14|NA|NA
CASSALDRTYGYTF
TGTGCCAGTAGTGCCCTAGACAGGACCTATGGCTACACCTTC
>TRBJ2-3|TRBV5-5|14|NA|once
CASSLGSGPDTQYF
TGTGCCAGCAGCTTGGGTTCAGGGCCAGATACGCAGTATTTT
>TRBJ2-5|TRBV24-1|15|TRBD1|NA
CATSEPTGKLETQYF
TGTGCCACCAGTGAACCGACAGGGAAACTCGAGACCCAGTACTTC
>TRBJ1-4|TRBV6-5|13|NA|NA
CATGAPGHQKLFF
TGTGCCACCGGGGCCCCGGGTCATCAAAAACTGTTTTTT
>TRBJ2-3|TRBV19|13|NA|once
CASIMGGADTQYF
TGTGCCAGTATCATGGGGGGGGCGGATACGCAGTATTTT
>TRBJ2-3|TRBV24-1|14|NA|NA
CATSDPPPSGTQYF
TGTGCCACCAGTGACCCCCCCCCGAGCGGTACGCAGTATTTT
>TRBJ2-5|TRBV24-1|16|TRBD1|NA
CATSDPSGQGWKTQYF
TGTGCCACCAGTGATCCGTCCGGACAGGGTTGGAAGACCCAGTACTTC
>TRBJ2-5|TRBV5-8|15|NA|NA
CASSLADRWQETQYF
TGTGCCAGCAGCTTGGCCGACAGGTGGCAAGAGACCCAGTACTTC
>TRBJ1-5|TRBV2|14|NA|few
CASGRTLLNQPQHF
TGTGCCAGCGGCCGGACGCTCCTCAATCAGCCCCAGCATTTT
>TRBJ1-1|TRBV5-6|16|NA|NA
CASSLGWGEVYTEAFF
TGTGCCAGCAGCTTGGGGTGGGGGGAAGTTTACACTGAAGCTTTCTTT
>TRBJ1-5|TRBV4-1|17|NA|NA
CASSQDRFGQGNQPQHF
TGCGCCAGCAGCCAAGATCGATTTGGGCAGGGAAATCAGCCCCAGCATTTT
>TRBJ1-2|TRBV4-1|17|NA|NA
CASSITSAETPLGGYTF
TGCGCCAGCAGCATAACATCCGCTGAGACACCCTTGGGCGGCTACACCTTC
>TRBJ2-1|TRBV5-1|15|NA|NA
CASSLARGRRGEQFF
TGCGCCAGCAGCCTCGCCCGGGGGAGAAGGGGTGAGCAGTTCTTC
>TRBJ1-6|TRBV4-1|15|TRBD1|NA
CASSQVGTGRGPLHF
TGCGCCAGCAGCCAAGTTGGGACAGGCAGGGGCCCCCTCCACTTT
>TRBJ2-2|TRBV19|14|NA|NA
CASSTGRDTGELFF
TGTGCCAGTAGTACTGGGCGGGACACCGGGGAGCTGTTTTTT
>TRBJ2-2|TRBV7-3|16|TRBD1|few
CASSLAGQGTTGELFF
TGTGCCAGCAGCTTAGCGGGACAGGGAACCACCGGGGAGCTGTTTTTT
>TRBJ1-6|TRBV5-1|14|TRBD1|NA
CASSSDRGSSPLHF
TGCGCCAGCAGCAGCGACAGGGGTAGTTCACCCCTCCACTTT
>TRBJ1-1|TRBV5-1|14|TRBD1|NA
CASRLGTGDTEAFF
TGCGCCAGCAGACTGGGAACAGGGGACACTGAAGCTTTCTTT